The following is a T cell receptor (beta chain) sequence with its context. This sample was taken from a study of blood T cell repertoires in COVID-19. Using immunoSEQ multiplex PCR, the repertoire was profiled, and TCRdb retains in-frame clones only, with some absent. The repertoire includes about 190,000 clones, about 88% of them detected once, and roughly 3% sits in the top ten. This CDR3 spans 17 amino acids. Germline values: CDR1 MGHRA, CDR2 YSYEKL. V shed 1 base, J shed 1 base, and the junction held 8 bases outside the gene matches. The TCR comes from a woman aged 30 to 39 who had recovered from COVID-19. The chain combines TRBV4-1 with TRBJ2-3, with 7 positions matching TRBD1. The sequenced material came from PBMCs or T cells enriched from blood (not recorded which). DNA for the CDR3: TGCGCCAGCAGCCAAGCGGGCGAGGGGGCGGGCACAGATACGCAGTATTTT. As protein: CASSQAGEGAGTDTQYF.